Shown below are 21 T cell receptor beta chains from a single sample sequenced in a study of T cells after yellow fever vaccination. Using its own MiXCR run on the 5' RACE reads, TCRdb lists one record per CDR3 protein. In the table there are approximately 510,000 distinct CDR3 sequences, about a fifth of which are singletons. The material was PBMCs, obtained about 20 days after the first yellow fever vaccination. Source of these receptors: a man aged 18 to 29 who received the YFV17D yellow fever vaccine.

The chain couples TRBV30 to TRBJ2-1, with 12 bases identical to TRBD2. This CDR3 contains 17 residues. With 7 bases clipped from V and 2 bases from J, the junction kept 12 bases outside the gene matches. Germline CDR1 GTSNPN, CDR2 SVGIG (reference sequence). The CDR3 bases are TGTGCCTCCTGGGTGCACCCTAGCGGGGGGGCCTACAATGAGCAGTTCTTC. Its protein product is CASWVHPSGGAYNEQFF.

The CDR3 region has the DNA TGCAGTGCTAGAATGGGGGGGCCCAACACTGAAGCTTTCTTT. It specifies CSARMGGPNTEAFF. This rearrangement joins TRBV20-1 to TRBJ1-1, with a weak D call TRBD1 (6 bases). CDR1 and CDR2 from the germline V gene are DFQATT and SNEGSKA (reference sequence). This CDR3 is built from 14 residues. V dropped 2 bases and J dropped 2 bases, with 12 bases sitting between them.

This clonotype was detected only a few times. J is TRBJ2-1 and V is TRBV5-1; D gene ambiguous. V lost 4 bases to trimming and J lost 7 bases, with 9 bases between them. The length of the CDR3 is 12 residues. Germline values: CDR1 SGHRS, CDR2 YFSETQ. The DNA for the CDR3 is TGCGCCAGCAGCCCCACAGAAAATGAGCAGTTCTTC. Amino acids: CASSPTENEQFF.

This clonotype has a handful of counts. The chain employs TRBV19 and TRBJ2-4, with TRBD1 matching over 11 bases. Germline CDR1 LNHDA, CDR2 SQIVND (reference sequence). The CDR3 loop spans 16 amino acids. V trimming: 10 bases; J trimming: 6 bases; junction bases outside the gene matches: 14. In DNA, the CDR3 is TGTGCCACCTCCTCCTGGACAGGGGGCCCTGGAAACATTCAGTACTTC. Residues: CATSSWTGGPGNIQYF.

CDR3 in DNA: TGTGCCAGCTCACCAAATAGCAGGGGGCTTACTGAAGCTTTCTTT. As protein: CASSPNSRGLTEAFF. The chain has TRBV18 and TRBJ1-1; 8 positions match TRBD1. Germline V lookup: CDR1 KGHSH, CDR2 LQKENI. This CDR3 spans 15 amino acids. V shed 2 bases, J shed 5 bases, and the junction held 7 bases outside the gene matches.

This clonotype was seen at least ten times. The V and J genes are TRBV12-3 or TRBV12-4 and TRBJ1-5; 7 nucleotides agree with TRBD1. The CDR3 extends over 14 amino acids. The V and J ends lost 6 bases and 2 bases, in that order; junction bases with no gene match: 4. The CDR3 spells CASRQGGGNQPQHF. The CDR3 coding sequence is TGTGCCAGCAGGCAGGGGGGGGGCAATCAGCCCCAGCATTTT.

This chain connects TRBV5-1 to TRBJ2-1, with 7 bases fitting TRBD1. This CDR3 has 16 residues. Germline assignment: CDR1 SGHRS and CDR2 YFSETQ. With V trimmed by 0 bases and J by 2 bases, 5 bases remained unmatched. The CDR3 DNA follows: TGCGCCAGCAGCTTGGGGGGGACAGAACCCTACAATGAGCAGTTCTTC. Its protein product is CASSLGGTEPYNEQFF.

The genes are TRBV6-2 or TRBV6-3 and TRBJ1-5; D not resolved. Trimming removed 2 bases from V and 4 bases from J, with 18 bases in between. This CDR3 spans 17 amino acids. Per germline, CDR1 MNHEY and CDR2 SVGEGT. The CDR3 DNA is TGTGCCAGCAGTTACGGGTGGCGCGGGTCCTCGAATCAGCCCCAGCATTTT. The encoded protein is CASSYGWRGSSNQPQHF.

This chain's CDR3 is CATSDPTRNTGELFF. The CDR3 DNA reads as TGTGCCACCAGTGACCCCACTAGGAACACCGGGGAGCTGTTTTTT. The genes are TRBV24-1 and TRBJ2-2; tentative D call: TRBD2 (5 bases). Between the trimmed V and J ends, which lost 4 bases and 1 base, there was a span of 9 bases. CDR1 KGHDR and CDR2 SFDVKD come from the germline V gene. This CDR3 is built from 15 residues.

This clonotype was seen more than once but under ten times. The chain joins TRBV7-2 to TRBJ1-2, with unresolved D. Germline V gene sequence: CDR1 SGHTA, CDR2 FQGNSA. The CDR3 has 15 residues. Deletions cut 3 bases from V and 6 bases from J, with 17 bases between. The CDR3 region has the DNA TGTGCCAGCAGCTTCAGTATCCCGGGCAGCGATGGCTACACCTTC. It is translated as CASSFSIPGSDGYTF.

This chain joins TRBV7-9 and TRBJ1-2; D may be TRBD1 (6 bases). V gave up 0 bases and J gave up 2 bases, with 10 bases separating them. CDR3 length: 15 residues. Germline CDR1 is SEHNR and CDR2 is FQNEAQ (reference sequence). This chain's CDR3 is CASSLAADRNYGYTF. The CDR3, as DNA: TGTGCCAGCAGCTTAGCTGCGGACAGAAACTATGGCTACACCTTC.

This clonotype was seen only a few times. This rearrangement joins TRBV2 to TRBJ1-2; D is perhaps TRBD1 (6 bases). Trimming took off 4 bases at V and 7 bases at J, with 10 bases between the two ends. The CDR3 is made up of 12 amino acids. The germline gives CDR1 SNHLY, CDR2 FYNNEI. CDR3: CASSGDISGYTF. The DNA for the CDR3 is TGTGCCAGCAGTGGGGACATATCTGGCTACACCTTC.

In its sample, this clonotype was seen a few times. J is TRBJ1-6 and V is TRBV4-1, with 11 bases fitting TRBD1. The CDR3 runs to 15 residues. CDR1 is MGHRA and CDR2 is YSYEKL in the germline V gene. Unmatched junction bases numbered 5, after V lost 3 bases and J lost 10 bases. Here the CDR3 reads CASSQAGQGGSPLHF. The CDR3 bases are TGCGCCAGCAGCCAGGCGGGACAGGGGGGCTCACCCCTCCACTTT.

The chain links TRBV18 to TRBJ1-1; D unclear. V lost 3 bases and J lost 0, with 11 bases in between. From germline, CDR1 is KGHSH and CDR2 LQKENI. CDR3 length: 15 residues. CDR3 region: CASSPSTRMNTEAFF. CDR3 coding DNA: TGTGCCAGCTCACCTTCTACACGGATGAACACTGAAGCTTTCTTT.

The chain uses TRBV12-3 or TRBV12-4 and TRBJ1-2; D may be TRBD1 (5 bases). The V and J ends lost 5 bases and 3 bases respectively, with 16 bases between them. This CDR3 is 15 amino acids long. The CDR3 nucleotides are TGTGCCAGCAGTCACCCGCCCGGGGGGTACTATGGCTACACCTTC. This gives the protein CASSHPPGGYYGYTF.

This clonotype was detected a few times. V is TRBV5-1 and J is TRBJ1-1, with D hard to call. The V gene lost 4 bases and the J gene lost 5 bases, with 18 bases spanning the gap. The CDR3 is 15 residues long. Germline V gene sequence: CDR1 SGHRS, CDR2 YFSETQ. In DNA, the CDR3 is TGCGCCAGCAGCCCGGACCCCAGAGGACCGACTGAAGCTTTCTTT. It specifies CASSPDPRGPTEAFF.

The chain couples TRBV5-1 to TRBJ2-7; D remains ambiguous. The V gene's germline CDR1 is SGHRS and CDR2 YFSETQ. Trimming shortened V by 0 bases and J by 3 bases, and 10 bases separated the two germline ends. The CDR3 loop spans 14 amino acids. For the CDR3, the DNA is TGCGCCAGCAGCTTGGGTGACCGAGGCTACGAGCAGTACGTC. This sequence encodes CASSLGDRGYEQYV.

V usage is TRBV15 and J usage is TRBJ2-3; D gene unclear. V lost 4 bases, J lost 0 bases, and 11 bases lay in between. Germline CDR1 is LNHNV and CDR2 is YYDKDF (reference sequence). There are 15 residues in the CDR3. CDR3 residues: CATSIGTRSTDTQYF. In nucleotides, the CDR3 is TGTGCCACCAGCATCGGCACTCGTAGCACAGATACGCAGTATTTT.

This clonotype was counted many times. The V gene is TRBV5-1, the J gene TRBJ1-1; D is unresolved. Germline loops: CDR1 SGHRS, CDR2 YFSETQ. The length of the CDR3 is 15 residues. Trimming pared 4 bases from V and 1 base from J, leaving 14 bases between. The CDR3 sequence is CASSQSRAPNTEAFF. The CDR3 bases are TGCGCCAGCAGCCAATCCCGGGCCCCGAACACTGAAGCTTTCTTT. The whole variable domain, remainder taken from reference TRBV5-1 and TRBJ1-1, is KAGVTQTPRYLIKTRGQQVTLSCSPISGHRSVSWYQQTPGQGLQFLFEYFSETQRNKGNFPGRFSGRQFSNSRSEMNVSTLELGDSALYLCASSQSRAPNTEAFFGQGTRLTVV.

This clonotype came up a few times. The rearrangement links TRBV6-2 or TRBV6-3 to TRBJ1-2, with TRBD1 as a possible D gene (5 bases). From germline, CDR1 is MNHEY and CDR2 SVGEGT. Trimming took 7 bases from V and 1 from J, leaving 16 bases between them. This CDR3 contains 15 residues. CDR3 amino acids: CASNERQHLNYGYTF. CDR3 nucleotide sequence: TGTGCCAGCAATGAAAGACAGCACCTTAACTATGGCTACACCTTC.

This clonotype was seen only a few times. The chain combines TRBV27 with TRBJ1-5, with D possibly TRBD1 on 6 matching bases. In germline, CDR1 is MNHEY, CDR2 SMNVEV (reference sequence). V shed 1 base and J shed 6 bases, with 10 bases lying between them. The CDR3 consists of 14 residues. The CDR3 is CASSLYQGLQPQHF. The CDR3 coding sequence is TGTGCCAGCAGTTTATATCAGGGGCTTCAGCCCCAGCATTTT.